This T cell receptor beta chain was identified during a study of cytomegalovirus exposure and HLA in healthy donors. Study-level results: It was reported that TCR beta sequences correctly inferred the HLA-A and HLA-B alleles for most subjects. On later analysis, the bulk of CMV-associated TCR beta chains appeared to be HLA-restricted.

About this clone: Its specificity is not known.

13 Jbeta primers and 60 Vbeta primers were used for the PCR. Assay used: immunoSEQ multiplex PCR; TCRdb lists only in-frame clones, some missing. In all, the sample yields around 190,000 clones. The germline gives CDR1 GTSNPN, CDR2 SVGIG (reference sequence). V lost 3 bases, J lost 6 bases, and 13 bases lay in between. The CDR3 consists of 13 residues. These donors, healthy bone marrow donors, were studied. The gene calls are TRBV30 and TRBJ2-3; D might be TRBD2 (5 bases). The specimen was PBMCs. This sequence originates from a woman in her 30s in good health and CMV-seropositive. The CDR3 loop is CAWRDSPWDTQYF. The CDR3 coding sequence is TGTGCCTGGAGGGACTCCCCCTGGGATACGCAGTATTTT.